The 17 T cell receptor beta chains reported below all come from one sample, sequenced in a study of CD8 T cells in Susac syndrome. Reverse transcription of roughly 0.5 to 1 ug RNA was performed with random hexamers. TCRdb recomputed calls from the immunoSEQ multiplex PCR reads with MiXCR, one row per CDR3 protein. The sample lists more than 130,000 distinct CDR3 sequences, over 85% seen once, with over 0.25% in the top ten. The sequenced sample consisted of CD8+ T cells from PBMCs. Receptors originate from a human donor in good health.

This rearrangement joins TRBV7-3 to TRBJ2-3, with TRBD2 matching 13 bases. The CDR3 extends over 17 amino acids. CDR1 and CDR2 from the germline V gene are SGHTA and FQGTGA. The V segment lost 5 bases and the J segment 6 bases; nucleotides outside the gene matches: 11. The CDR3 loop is CASSVTSGRALGDTQYF. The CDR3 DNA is TGTGCCAGCAGCGTCACTAGCGGGAGGGCCCTAGGGGATACGCAGTATTTT.

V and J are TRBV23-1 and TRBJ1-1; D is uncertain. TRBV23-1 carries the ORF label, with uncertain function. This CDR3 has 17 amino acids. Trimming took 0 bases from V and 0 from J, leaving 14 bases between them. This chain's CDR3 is CASSQSDPRTVNTEAFF. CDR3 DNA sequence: TGCGCCAGCAGTCAATCTGACCCTCGGACGGTGAACACTGAAGCTTTCTTT.

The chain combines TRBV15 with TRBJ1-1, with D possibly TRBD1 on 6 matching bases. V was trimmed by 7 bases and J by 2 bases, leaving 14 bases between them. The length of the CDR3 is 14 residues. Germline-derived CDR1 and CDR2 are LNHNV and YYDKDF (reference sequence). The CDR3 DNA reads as TGTGCCACCACCCCCGCACAGGGTAACACTGAAGCTTTCTTT. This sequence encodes CATTPAQGNTEAFF.

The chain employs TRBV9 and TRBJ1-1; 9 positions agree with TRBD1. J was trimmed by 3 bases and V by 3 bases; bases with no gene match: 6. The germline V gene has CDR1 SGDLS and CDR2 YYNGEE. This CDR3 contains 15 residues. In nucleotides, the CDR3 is TGTGCCAGCAGCGCCGCTGGACAGGGGTACACTGAAGCTTTCTTT. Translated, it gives CASSAAGQGYTEAFF.

CDR3 amino acids: CASSQAQGDNEQFF. The CDR3 region has the DNA TGTGCCAGCAGCCAGGCACAGGGGGACAATGAGCAGTTCTTC. V is TRBV4-2 and J is TRBJ2-1; TRBD1 matches 8 bases. Germline V gene sequence: CDR1 LGHNA, CDR2 YNFKEQ. Trimming cost V 3 bases and J 5 bases; bases outside gene matches: 3. The CDR3 loop spans 14 amino acids.

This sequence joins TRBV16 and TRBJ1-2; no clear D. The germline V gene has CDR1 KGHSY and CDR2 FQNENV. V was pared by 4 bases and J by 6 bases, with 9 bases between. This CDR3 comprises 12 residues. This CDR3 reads CASSPQANGYTF. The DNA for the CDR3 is TGTGCCAGCAGCCCTCAGGCTAATGGCTACACCTTC.

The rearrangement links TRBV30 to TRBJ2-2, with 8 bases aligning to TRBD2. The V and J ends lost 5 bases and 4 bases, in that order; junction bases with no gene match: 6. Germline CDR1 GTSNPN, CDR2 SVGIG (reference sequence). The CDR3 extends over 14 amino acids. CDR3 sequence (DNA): TGTGCCTGGTCCTTCGGGGGGGTCACCGGGGAGCTGTTTTTT. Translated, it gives CAWSFGGVTGELFF. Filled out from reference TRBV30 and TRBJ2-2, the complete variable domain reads SQTIHQWPATLVQPVGSPLSLECTVEGTSNPNLYWYRQAAGRGLQLLFYSVGIGQISSEVPQNLSASRPQDRQFILSSKKLLLSDSGFYLCAWSFGGVTGELFFGEGSRLTVL.

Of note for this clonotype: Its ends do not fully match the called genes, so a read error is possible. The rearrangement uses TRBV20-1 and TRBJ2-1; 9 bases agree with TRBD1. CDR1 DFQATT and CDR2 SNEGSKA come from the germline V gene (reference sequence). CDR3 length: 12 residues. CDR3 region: CSARHRDREDPF. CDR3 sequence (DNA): TGCAGTGCTAGACACCGGGACAGGGAGGACCCCTTC.

This CDR3 is CASSVEAGGTYNEQFF. The CDR3 DNA reads as TGTGCCAGCAGCGTAGAGGCGGGAGGGACCTACAATGAGCAGTTCTTC. The chain has TRBV9 and TRBJ2-1, with 9 bases lining up with TRBD2. Germline trimming cut 0 bases from V and 2 bases from J; bases unmatched to any gene: 3. CDR1 SGDLS and CDR2 YYNGEE come from the germline V gene. The CDR3 covers 16 residues.

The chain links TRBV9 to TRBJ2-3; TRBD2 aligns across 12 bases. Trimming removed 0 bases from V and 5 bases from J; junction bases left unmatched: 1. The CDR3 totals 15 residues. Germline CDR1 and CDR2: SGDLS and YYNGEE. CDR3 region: CASSVGGLAGDTQYF. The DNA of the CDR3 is TGTGCCAGCAGCGTAGGGGGACTAGCGGGAGATACGCAGTATTTT.

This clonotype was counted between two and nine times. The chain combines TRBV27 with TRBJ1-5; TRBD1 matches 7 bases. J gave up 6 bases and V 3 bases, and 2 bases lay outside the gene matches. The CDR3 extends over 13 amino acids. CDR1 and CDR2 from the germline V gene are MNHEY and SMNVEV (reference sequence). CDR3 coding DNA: TGTGCCAGCAGTTTGACAGGGCTTCAGCCCCAGCATTTT. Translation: CASSLTGLQPQHF.

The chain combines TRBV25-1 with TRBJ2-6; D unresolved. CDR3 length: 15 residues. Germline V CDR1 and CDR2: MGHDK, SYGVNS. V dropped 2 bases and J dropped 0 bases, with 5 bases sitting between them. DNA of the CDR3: TGTGCCAGCAGTGAAATGATCTCTGGGGCCAACGTCCTGACTTTC. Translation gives CASSEMISGANVLTF.

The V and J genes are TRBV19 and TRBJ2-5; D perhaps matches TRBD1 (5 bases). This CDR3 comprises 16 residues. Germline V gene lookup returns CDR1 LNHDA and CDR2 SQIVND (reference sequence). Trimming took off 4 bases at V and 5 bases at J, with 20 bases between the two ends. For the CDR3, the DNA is TGTGCCAGTAGTACCCGACAGAGAATAACGTCGGAGACCCAGTACTTC. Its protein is CASSTRQRITSETQYF.

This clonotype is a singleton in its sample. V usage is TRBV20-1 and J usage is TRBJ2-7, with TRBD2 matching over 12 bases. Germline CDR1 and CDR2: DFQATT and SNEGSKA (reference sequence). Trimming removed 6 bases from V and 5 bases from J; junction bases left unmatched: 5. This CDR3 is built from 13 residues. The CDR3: CSARLAGVHEQYF. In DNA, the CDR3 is TGCAGTGCCAGACTAGCGGGAGTGCACGAGCAGTACTTC.

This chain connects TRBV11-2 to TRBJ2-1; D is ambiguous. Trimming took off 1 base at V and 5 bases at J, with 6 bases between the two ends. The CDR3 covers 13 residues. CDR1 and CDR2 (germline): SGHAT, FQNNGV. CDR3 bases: TGTGCCAGCAGCTTAGGATTTGACAATGAGCAGTTCTTC. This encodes CASSLGFDNEQFF.

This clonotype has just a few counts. CDR3 protein: CASSLVEGQGPSGANVLTF. The CDR3 region has the DNA TGTGCCAGCAGCTTAGTGGAGGGACAGGGGCCCTCTGGGGCCAACGTCCTGACTTTC. The chain uses TRBV7-8 and TRBJ2-6, with 10 nucleotides matching TRBD1. This CDR3 has 19 amino acids. After removal of 1 base from V and 0 bases from J, the junction contained 6 bases not matched to a gene. The V gene's germline CDR1 is SGHVS and CDR2 FQNEAQ.

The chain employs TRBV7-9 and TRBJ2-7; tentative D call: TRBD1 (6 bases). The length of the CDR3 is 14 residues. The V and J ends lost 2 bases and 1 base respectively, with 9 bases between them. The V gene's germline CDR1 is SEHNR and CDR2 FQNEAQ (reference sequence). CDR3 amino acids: CASSLPGQSYEQYF. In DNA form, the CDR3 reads TGTGCCAGCAGCTTACCGGGACAATCCTACGAGCAGTACTTC.